One sample yielded the 9 T cell receptor beta chains listed below, sequenced in a study of cytomegalovirus exposure and HLA in healthy donors. Primers for the PCR totalled 60 Vbeta and 13 Jbeta. The table came from immunoSEQ multiplex PCR; TCRdb's copy has only in-frame clones and leaves some out. The sample records around 160,000 clones, 77% being singletons. Material: PBMCs. All receptors derive from a man aged 50 or older in good health and CMV-seropositive.

As concerns this clone: Given a much more abundant clone one base away, this may be a read error. The chain is built from TRBV7-9 and TRBJ2-3; 7 nucleotides line up with TRBD2. Germline V gives CDR1 SEHNR, CDR2 FQNEAQ (reference sequence). There are 15 residues in the CDR3. V was pared by 3 bases and J by 0 bases, with 3 bases of the junction left unmatched. CDR3 bases: TGTGCCAGCAGCTTGGGGGGGTTTAGCACAGATACGCAGTATTTT. Translating gives CASSLGGFSTDTQYF.

V and J are TRBV21-1 and TRBJ1-4; TRBD1, as called in the table, went unchecked against the DNA. TRBV21-1 is tagged as a pseudogene. CDR3 length equals 13 residues. The CDR3 here is CARWARSYEKLFF. For the CDR3, the DNA is TGTGCCAGATGGGCCCGGTCGTATGAAAAACTGTTTTTT.

The V call is TRBV5-5, the J call TRBJ1-6; perhaps TRBD1 as D (5 bases). Per germline, CDR1 SGHKS and CDR2 YYEKEE (reference sequence). The V and J ends lost 4 bases and 10 bases respectively, with 18 bases between them. There are 15 residues in the CDR3. Here the CDR3 reads CASSRRTYGFSPLHF. DNA for the CDR3: TGTGCCAGCAGCCGCCGGACATATGGGTTCTCACCCCTCCACTTT.

V usage is TRBV7-3 and J usage is TRBJ1-6; D remains ambiguous. This CDR3 has 12 residues. The germline V and J ends were trimmed by 4 bases and 10 bases, with 8 bases remaining between them. The germline V gene has CDR1 SGHTA and CDR2 FQGTGA. This CDR3 reads CASSSPGSPLHF. CDR3 sequence (DNA): TGTGCCAGCAGCTCGCCGGGGTCACCCCTCCACTTT.

The genes are TRBV4-3 and TRBJ2-7, with D perhaps TRBD1 (6 bases). The V end was cut by 4 bases, the J end by 3 bases, with 16 bases between. The CDR3 is made up of 15 amino acids. In germline, CDR1 is LGHNA, CDR2 YSLEER. The CDR3 DNA reads as TGCGCCAGCAGCCTTATCCGGGACACATACTACGAGCAGTACTTC. Its translation is CASSLIRDTYYEQYF.

This chain joins TRBV7-2 and TRBJ2-5, with a possible D match to TRBD1 (5 bases). This CDR3 is 12 amino acids long. Between the trimmed V and J ends, which lost 5 bases and 9 bases, there was a span of 13 bases. Per germline, CDR1 SGHTA and CDR2 FQGNSA. The CDR3 DNA is TGTGCCAGCAGCCCTTCAGCAGGGCCCCAGTACTTC. Its translation is CASSPSAGPQYF.

The chain recombines TRBV29-1 with TRBJ2-2; 9 positions match TRBD1. J gave up 5 bases and V 4 bases, and 11 bases lay outside the gene matches. The CDR3 loop spans 16 amino acids. Germline CDR1 and CDR2: SQVTM and ANQGSEA. As DNA, the CDR3 is TGCAGCGTTGGGGACCCGGACAGGGGAGAAACCGGGGAGCTGTTTTTT. It translates to CSVGDPDRGETGELFF.

The CDR3 region has the DNA TGCGCCAGCAGCCAAGATCACGGGTCTGGAAACACCATATATTTT. This sequence encodes CASSQDHGSGNTIYF. The chain combines TRBV4-3 with TRBJ1-3; unclear D gene. V shed 0 bases and J shed 1 base, with 7 bases lying between them. Germline CDR1 and CDR2: LGHNA and YSLEER. The CDR3 sequence is 15 residues long.

The V and J genes are TRBV7-2 and TRBJ1-5; the D is unclear. The V gene lost 1 base and the J gene lost 0 bases, with 10 bases spanning the gap. This CDR3 spans 16 amino acids. CDR1 and CDR2 from the germline V gene are SGHTA and FQGNSA. The CDR3 region has the DNA TGTGCCAGCAGCTTAGATGGAGGTCGTAGCAATCAGCCCCAGCATTTT. This codes for CASSLDGGRSNQPQHF.